This T cell receptor beta chain was recorded in a study of blood T cells in healthy people across ages. Study background: Roughly one uniquely barcoded beta molecule per two T cells was captured. Findings of the study overall: When set beside aged donors, long-lived donors presented more naive CD4+ cells and higher diversity.

Turning to this clonotype: Its specificity is unknown.

This CDR3 is 15 amino acids long. V was clipped by 2 bases and J by 3 bases, with 13 bases between them. Germline V CDR1 and CDR2: SGHRS, YFSETQ. Per sample, extraction of total RNA gave at least 5.5 micrograms in every case. With a J-beta primer mix and a sample-barcoded 5' primer, a second PCR ran about 6 to 11 cycles. A template-switch adaptor with 12 random nucleotides tagged each cDNA molecule. TCRdb ran MiXCR on the 5' RACE reads and lists one entry per CDR3 protein. This sample has 710,000 or so distinct CDR3 sequences, with about a fifth found just once. The receptor's source is a man aged 65 to 85 in good health. Material for sequencing was blood. The chain has TRBV5-1 and TRBJ2-3, with a tentative D call TRBD2 (6 bases). In nucleotides, the CDR3 is TGCGCCAGCAGCTTCCGGGGGACGCAGACAGATACGCAGTATTTT. Translating it yields CASSFRGTQTDTQYF.